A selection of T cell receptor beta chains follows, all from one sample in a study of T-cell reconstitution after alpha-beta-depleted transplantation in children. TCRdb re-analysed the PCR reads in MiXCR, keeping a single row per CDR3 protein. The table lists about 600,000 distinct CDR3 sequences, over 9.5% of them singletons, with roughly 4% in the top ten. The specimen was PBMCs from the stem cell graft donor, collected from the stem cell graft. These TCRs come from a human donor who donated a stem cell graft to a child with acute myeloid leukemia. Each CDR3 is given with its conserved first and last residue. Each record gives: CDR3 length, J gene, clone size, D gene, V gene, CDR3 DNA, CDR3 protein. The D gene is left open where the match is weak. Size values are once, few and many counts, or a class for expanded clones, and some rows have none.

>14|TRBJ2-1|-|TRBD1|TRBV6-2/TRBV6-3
TGTGCCAGCAGCTACGGGGGACAGGGTCGGGAGCAGTTCTTC
CASSYGGQGREQFF
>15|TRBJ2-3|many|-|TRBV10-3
TGTGCCATCAGACGACAGGGAGGAGCCACAGATACGCAGTATTTT
CAIRRQGGATDTQYF
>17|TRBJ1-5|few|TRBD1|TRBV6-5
TGTGCCAGCAGTTTTATTGGCAGGGGGCCTCGCAATCAGCCCCAGCATTTT
CASSFIGRGPRNQPQHF
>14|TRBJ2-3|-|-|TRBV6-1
TGTGCCACCCTGGCCAGGTTAGGCACAGATACGCAGTATTTT
CATLARLGTDTQYF
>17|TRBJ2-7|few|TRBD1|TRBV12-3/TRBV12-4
TGTGCCAGCAGCCATCTCGGCCGCAGGGGGCTTTCGGACGAGCAGTACTTC
CASSHLGRRGLSDEQYF
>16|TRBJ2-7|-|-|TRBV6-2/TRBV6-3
TGTGCCAGCAGGAGTACAGGGAAAAATAGTGGCTACGAGCAGTACTTC
CASRSTGKNSGYEQYF
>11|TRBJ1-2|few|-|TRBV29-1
TGCAGCGTCTGGGGGGGTGGGGGCTACACCTTC
CSVWGGGGYTF
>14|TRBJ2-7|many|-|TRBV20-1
TGCAGTGCCCACCGGCCAGCGTCAGGTTACGAGCAGTACTTC
CSAHRPASGYEQYF
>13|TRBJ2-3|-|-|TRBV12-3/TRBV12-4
TGTGCCAGCAGGGACAGTGTGACAGATACGCAGTATTTT
CASRDSVTDTQYF
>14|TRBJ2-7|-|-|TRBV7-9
TGTGCCAGCAGCTTAGTTCTGGGTTTGAACGAGCAGTACTTC
CASSLVLGLNEQYF
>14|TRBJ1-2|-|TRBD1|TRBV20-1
TGCAGTGCTAGAGACGCCGGGACAGCCTATGGCTACACCTTC
CSARDAGTAYGYTF
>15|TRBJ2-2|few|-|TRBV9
TGTGCCAGCAGCCCCCGTACTCTTAAATTCGGGGAGCTGTTTTTT
CASSPRTLKFGELFF
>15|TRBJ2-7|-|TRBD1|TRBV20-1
TGCAGTGCTAGAGAGCCGGGACAGGGGCGTCTGGAGCAGTACTTC
CSAREPGQGRLEQYF
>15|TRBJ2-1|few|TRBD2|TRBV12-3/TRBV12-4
TGTGCCAGCAGTCGGGGACTAAAATTGAGAAATGAGCAGTTCTTC
CASSRGLKLRNEQFF
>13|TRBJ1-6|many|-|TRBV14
TGTGCCAGCAGCACGCACGCCCGGGGACCCCTCCACTTT
CASSTHARGPLHF
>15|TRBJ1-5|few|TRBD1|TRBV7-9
TGTGCCAGCAGCTTAGTGGGACAGAGCAATCAGCCCCAGCATTTT
CASSLVGQSNQPQHF
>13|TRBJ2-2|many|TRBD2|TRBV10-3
TGTGCCATCAGTGCGACTAGCGGTGGGGAGCTGTTTTTT
CAISATSGGELFF
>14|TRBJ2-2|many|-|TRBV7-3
TGTGCCAGCAGCTTACTACAGGGCACCGGGGAGCTGTTTTTT
CASSLLQGTGELFF
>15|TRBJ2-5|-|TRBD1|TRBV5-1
TGCGCCAGCAGCTCCAACCCCGGGACAGGAGAGACCCAGTACTTC
CASSSNPGTGETQYF
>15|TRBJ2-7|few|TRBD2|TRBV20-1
TGCAGTGCTAGAGATCCCCCGACTAGCTCTAACGAGCAGTACTTC
CSARDPPTSSNEQYF
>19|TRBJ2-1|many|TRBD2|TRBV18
TGTGCCAGCTCACCACTTACTAGCGGGAGGGCTAGCTCCTACAATGAGCAGTTCTTC
CASSPLTSGRASSYNEQFF
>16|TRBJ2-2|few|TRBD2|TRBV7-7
TGTGCTAGCAGCTTTATCGCGGGAGCGAACACCGGGGAGCTGTTTTTT
CASSFIAGANTGELFF
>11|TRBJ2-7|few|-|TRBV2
TGTGCCAGCAGTGAGCGGCGCGAGCAGTACTTC
CASSERREQYF
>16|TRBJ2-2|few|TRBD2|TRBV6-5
TGTGCCAGCAGTTATCGGAGCCTAGCGGGAGGCGGGGAGCTGTTTTTT
CASSYRSLAGGGELFF
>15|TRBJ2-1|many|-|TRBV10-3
TGTGCCACCTCTGGTGATAGCGGCTCCTACAATGAGCAGTTCTTC
CATSGDSGSYNEQFF
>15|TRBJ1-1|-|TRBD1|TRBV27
TGTGCCAGCAGTTTCTTCGGACAGGGCGGCACTGAAGCTTTCTTT
CASSFFGQGGTEAFF
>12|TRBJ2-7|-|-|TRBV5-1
TGCGCCAGCAGCTTGATCCAATACGAGCAGTACTTC
CASSLIQYEQYF
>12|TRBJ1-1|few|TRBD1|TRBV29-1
TGCAGCGTTGTGGACAGGGGCACTGAAGCTTTCTTT
CSVVDRGTEAFF
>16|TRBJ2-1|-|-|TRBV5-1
TGCGCCAGCAGCTTGGATGCGGGACTCTCCTACAATGAGCAGTTCTTC
CASSLDAGLSYNEQFF
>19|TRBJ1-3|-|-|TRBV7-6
TGTGCCAGCAGCTTAGCCCCGGGACGAGGGAGAGGTTCTGGAAACACCATATATTTT
CASSLAPGRGRGSGNTIYF
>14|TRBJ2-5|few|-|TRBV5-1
TGCGCCAGCAGCTTGGGACACGTTGAAGAGACCCAGTACTTC
CASSLGHVEETQYF
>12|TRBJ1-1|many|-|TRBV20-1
TGCAGTGCTGATCCCCGGGGGCTCGGAGCTTTCTTT
CSADPRGLGAFF
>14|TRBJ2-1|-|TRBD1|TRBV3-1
TGTGCCAGCAGCCAACGACAGGGGCAATATGAGCAGTTCTTC
CASSQRQGQYEQFF
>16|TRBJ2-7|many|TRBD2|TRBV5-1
TGCGCCAGCAGCTCATTGACTAGCGGGAGGTCGTACGAGCAGTACTTC
CASSSLTSGRSYEQYF
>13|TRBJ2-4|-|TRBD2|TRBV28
TGTGCCAGCAGCTGGGAGGGATCGGGCATTCAGTACTTC
CASSWEGSGIQYF
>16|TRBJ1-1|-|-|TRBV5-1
TGCGCCAGCAGCTTAGGGGCCCGCTCCGCGAACACTGAAGCTTTCTTT
CASSLGARSANTEAFF
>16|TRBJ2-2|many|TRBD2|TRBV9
TGTGCCAGCAGCGCAAGCGGGAGGAGGGGCACCGGGGAGCTGTTTTTT
CASSASGRRGTGELFF
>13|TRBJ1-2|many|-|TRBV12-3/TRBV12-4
TGTGCCAGCAGTTCCCAGGGAGGGTACGGCTACACCTTC
CASSSQGGYGYTF
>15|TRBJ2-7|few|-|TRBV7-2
TGTGCCAGCAGCCCCCCCGCGGGAAATGCCTACGAGCAGTACTTC
CASSPPAGNAYEQYF
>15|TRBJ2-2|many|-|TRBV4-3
TGCGCCAGCAGCCAAGAAATTAGTATGGCCGGGGAGCTGTTTTTT
CASSQEISMAGELFF
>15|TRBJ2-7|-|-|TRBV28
TGTGCCAGCAGTTTGGAGGGGAGTGGTTCCTACGAGCAGTACTTC
CASSLEGSGSYEQYF
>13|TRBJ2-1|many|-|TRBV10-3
TGTGCCATCACAGACTATTCCAACAATGAGCAGTTCTTC
CAITDYSNNEQFF
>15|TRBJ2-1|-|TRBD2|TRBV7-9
TGTGCCAGCAGCTTAGAACTAGCGGAAAGGGGTGAGCAGTTCTTC
CASSLELAERGEQFF
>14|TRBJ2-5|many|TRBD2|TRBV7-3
TGTGCCAGGAATAGCGGGAGCTGCCAAGAGACCCAGTACTTC
CARNSGSCQETQYF
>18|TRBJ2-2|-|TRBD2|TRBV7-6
TGTGCCAGCAGCTTAGAACTAGCGGGGCAAACGAACACCGGGGAGCTGTTTTTT
CASSLELAGQTNTGELFF
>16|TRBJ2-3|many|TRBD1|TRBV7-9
TGTGCCAGCAGCCCAGGACAGGTCGCCGCTGGAACCACGCAGTATTTT
CASSPGQVAAGTTQYF
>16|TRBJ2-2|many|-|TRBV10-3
TGTGCCGTCAAGGGGCTAGCCAGGATAAACACCGGGGAGCTGTTTTTT
CAVKGLARINTGELFF
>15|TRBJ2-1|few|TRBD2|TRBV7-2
TGTGCCAGCAGCCGGACTAGCGGGAAAGTCAGAGAGCAGTTCTTC
CASSRTSGKVREQFF
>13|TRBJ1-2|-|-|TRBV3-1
TGTGCCAGCAGCCACCGGGACAACTATGGCTACACCTTC
CASSHRDNYGYTF
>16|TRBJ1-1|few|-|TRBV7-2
TGTGCCAGCAGCTTCTCAGGGACACTGAGGGTCCCTGAAGCTTTCTTT
CASSFSGTLRVPEAFF
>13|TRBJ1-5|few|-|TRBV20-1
TGCAGTGCTGGACGGGGACGCAATCAGCCCCAGCATTTT
CSAGRGRNQPQHF
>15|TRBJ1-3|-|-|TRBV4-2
TGTGCCAGCAGCCAAGATCCCGGGACAATAAACACCATATATTTT
CASSQDPGTINTIYF
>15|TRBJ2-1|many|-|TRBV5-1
TGCGCCAGCAGCTTGGGCAGGGTGGACTACAATGAGCAGTTCTTC
CASSLGRVDYNEQFF
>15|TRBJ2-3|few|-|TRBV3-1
TGTGCCAGCAGCCGTACGGGACTCGGCACAGATACGCAGTATTTT
CASSRTGLGTDTQYF
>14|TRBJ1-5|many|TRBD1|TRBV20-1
TGCAGTGCCCGTGACAGGGTGGGCAATCAGCCCCAGCATTTT
CSARDRVGNQPQHF